The sequence of this T cell receptor beta chain was determined in a study of identical twins. TCRdb reanalysed the 5' RACE reads using MiXCR and keeps one entry per CDR3 protein. The sample includes a few hundred thousand distinct CDR3 sequences, roughly a tenth seen only once; the top ten take 8% to 10%. This clonotype came up many times. No antigen is known for it. Study results and limitations: Excess twin sharing in beta out-of-frame sequences was weaker. Out-of-frame TCR alpha sharing observed in monozygotic twins exceeded model estimates.

This CDR3 region has 14 residues. V was clipped by 3 bases and J by 6 bases, with 16 bases between them. Germline assignment: CDR1 DFQATT and CDR2 SNEGSKA (reference sequence). The material sequenced was memory T cells sorted from blood. The TCR comes from a man aged 45-60 years in good health. V gene TRBV20-1 combines with J gene TRBJ2-3; no definite D call. The CDR3 loop is CSARSDPARDTQYF. The CDR3 nucleotides are TGCAGTGCTAGGTCTGACCCTGCAAGGGATACGCAGTATTTT.